This T cell receptor (beta chain) was identified during a study of human T cells and chemical hapten exposure. The wider study: Small differences in pooled library volume mainly drove the variation in TCR yields per sample. Findings and caveats of the study: Those TCRs sitting above 1 in 1000 frequency stayed the same with DPC sensitization.

MiXCR, applied by TCRdb to the RACE reads, yields one record per CDR3 protein. The sample has fewer than 150,000 distinct CDR3 sequences, roughly 13% seen once; the top ten hold 0.92%. Time point denoted: patch test 1, 2 weeks after DPC sensitization. Stated treatment: therapeutic diphenylcyclopropenone sensitization with weekly scalp DPC. This clonotype was counted between two and nine times. The antigen is unknown. The V gene's germline CDR1 is DFQATT and CDR2 SNEGSKA (reference sequence). The V segment lost 5 bases and the J segment 2 bases; nucleotides outside the gene matches: 7. This CDR3 spans 14 amino acids.

The V and J genes are TRBV20-1 and TRBJ2-3, with 7 nucleotides matching TRBD2. Material: whole blood, obtained in connection with sensitization to the hapten diphenylcyclopropenone (DPC). This sequence originates from a man between 18 and 35 years old with alopecia areata. Some clones in this sample may be carry-over from other donors' samples. The CDR3 spells CSARSGWFTDTQYF. DNA of the CDR3: TGCAGTGCTCGTAGCGGGTGGTTCACAGATACGCAGTATTTT.